Each of the 15 T cell receptor beta chains below was sequenced from the same sample in a study of a mutant IDH1 vaccine in newly diagnosed glioma. Their antigens remain unidentified. Time point meaning: week 35, safety follow-up. Every single dose of the vaccine, 300 ug of mutant IDH1 20-mer peptide, came with topical imiquimod. Clones were read by immunoSEQ multiplex PCR, and TCRdb kept only the in-frame ones, dropping some. Of approximately 31,000 clones in the sample, roughly 80% are singletons; the top ten hold about 7%. The sample consisted of PBMCs, taken from a glioma patient whose treatment included an IDH1 peptide vaccine. The receptors were gathered from a young woman with glioma.

The chain employs TRBV7-9 and TRBJ1-1; D ambiguous. Per germline, CDR1 SEHNR and CDR2 FQNEAQ (reference sequence). The germline V and J ends were trimmed by 2 bases and 4 bases, with 11 bases remaining between them. This CDR3 spans 14 amino acids. DNA for the CDR3: TGTGCCAGCAGCTTACCCTTATCGGGCACTGAAGCTTTCTTT. This gives the protein CASSLPLSGTEAFF.

This chain uses TRBV18 with TRBJ2-1; 9 bases agree with TRBD1. Trimming cost V 0 bases and J 8 bases; bases outside gene matches: 5. This CDR3 has 15 amino acids. CDR1 is KGHSH and CDR2 is LQKENI in the germline V gene. The CDR3 here is CASSPPTGGIYEQFF. CDR3 sequence (DNA): TGTGCCAGCTCACCACCGACAGGGGGGATTTATGAGCAGTTCTTC.

V gene TRBV2 combines with J gene TRBJ1-2; maybe TRBD1 (5 bases). CDR1 and CDR2 (germline): SNHLY, FYNNEI. The CDR3 loop spans 13 amino acids. Trimming took 6 bases from V and 4 from J, leaving 12 bases between them. This chain's CDR3 is CASRQDWSYGYTF. CDR3 nucleotides: TGTGCCAGCAGACAGGACTGGAGCTATGGCTACACCTTC.

The chain has TRBV11-2 and TRBJ2-1, with D possibly TRBD2 on 5 matching bases. CDR1 is SGHAT and CDR2 is FQNNGV in the germline V gene. The CDR3 has 14 residues. Trimming removed 9 bases from V and 1 base from J, with 13 bases in between. CDR3: CASSPGGSYNEQFF. The CDR3 nucleotides are TGTGCCAGTAGTCCAGGCGGGTCCTACAATGAGCAGTTCTTC.

The gene calls are TRBV19 and TRBJ1-2, with D unclear. CDR1 is LNHDA, CDR2 SQIVND, per germline (reference sequence). The CDR3 spans 15 residues. V lost 1 base and J lost 3, with 12 bases in between. The DNA of the CDR3 is TGTGCCAGTAGTATAGGGGTTGGTTCCTACTATGGCTACACCTTC. Its translation is CASSIGVGSYYGYTF. Looking up the rest from reference TRBV19 and TRBJ1-2 gives the full variable domain: DGGITQSPKYLFRKEGQNVTLSCEQNLNHDAMYWYRQDPGQGLRLIYYSQIVNDFQKGDIAEGYSVSREKKESFPLTVTSAQKNPTAFYLCASSIGVGSYYGYTFGSGTRLTVV.

There are a few counts of this clone. The rearrangement joins TRBV27 to TRBJ2-5; a weak D match, TRBD2 (5 bases). This CDR3 is built from 14 residues. Germline V gene lookup returns CDR1 MNHEY and CDR2 SMNVEV (reference sequence). The ends were cut back, 6 bases at V and 2 bases at J, with 13 bases in the middle. DNA for the CDR3: TGTGCCAGCAGCCTCCGGGGAACGCAAGAGACCCAGTACTTC. Protein sequence: CASSLRGTQETQYF.

DNA of the CDR3: TGTGCCAGCAGCATACTTACGCAGGGGGCAGATGGCTACACCTTC. Translating gives CASSILTQGADGYTF. V gene TRBV7-9 combines with J gene TRBJ1-2, with TRBD1 matching over 8 bases. CDR1 is SEHNR, CDR2 FQNEAQ, per germline (reference sequence). J lost 6 bases, V lost 5 bases, and 11 bases had no gene match. The length of the CDR3 is 15 residues.

This chain connects TRBV7-9 to TRBJ1-3; D is uncertain. V was cut by 1 base and J by 4 bases, with 8 bases left in between. Germline values: CDR1 SEHNR, CDR2 FQNEAQ (reference sequence). The length of the CDR3 is 14 residues. The CDR3, as DNA: TGTGCCAGCAGCTTAGGGGGTGCGGGAAACACCATATATTTT. Translated: CASSLGGAGNTIYF.

This clone showed up just once. The CDR3 loop reads CASSLFFGTEYGYTF. The CDR3 bases are TGTGCCAGCAGTTTATTCTTTGGGACGGAGTATGGCTACACCTTC. The chain links TRBV27 to TRBJ1-2; TRBD1 is a possible D gene (5 bases). Per the germline V gene, CDR1 is MNHEY and CDR2 is SMNVEV (reference sequence). The CDR3 runs to 15 residues. Between the trimmed V and J ends, which lost 1 base and 5 bases, there was a span of 14 bases.

This chain uses TRBV11-3 with TRBJ2-2; possible D gene TRBD1, 6 bases. The length of the CDR3 is 16 residues. Trimming removed 3 bases at V and 0 bases at J, with 11 bases between. Germline V lookup: CDR1 SGHNT, CDR2 YENEEA. This CDR3 reads CASSFPGHSNTGELFF. As DNA, the CDR3 is TGTGCCAGCAGCTTCCCGGGACATTCGAACACCGGGGAGCTGTTTTTT.

The chain couples TRBV19 to TRBJ1-2, with unresolved D. V gave up 5 bases and J gave up 2 bases, with 9 bases separating them. Germline-derived CDR1 and CDR2 are LNHDA and SQIVND (reference sequence). This CDR3 comprises 13 residues. As DNA, the CDR3 is TGTGCCAGTAGTTGGGAACTCAACTATGGCTACACCTTC. Amino acid sequence: CASSWELNYGYTF.

This chain uses TRBV5-6 with TRBJ2-3; D is unclear. The CDR3 has 12 amino acids. Trimming pared 0 bases from V and 5 bases from J, leaving 4 bases between. The germline V gene has CDR1 SGHDT and CDR2 YYEEEE. The chain's CDR3 is CASSLEGDTQYF. The CDR3 DNA is TGTGCCAGCAGCTTGGAGGGAGATACGCAGTATTTT.

The chain employs TRBV28 and TRBJ2-3; no clear D gene. The CDR3 contains 13 residues. Trimming removed 3 bases at V and 4 bases at J, with 8 bases between. Per germline, CDR1 MDHEN and CDR2 SYDVKM. In DNA, the CDR3 is TGTGCCAGCAGTTTGGTGGTGTCAGATACGCAGTATTTT. It translates to CASSLVVSDTQYF.

The V call is TRBV19, the J call TRBJ1-2, with unresolved D. CDR1 and CDR2 from the germline V gene are LNHDA and SQIVND (reference sequence). Trimming stripped 3 bases from V and 4 bases from J, with 27 bases between. This CDR3 spans 19 amino acids. CDR3 DNA: TGTGCCAGTAGTATGCCCCTCGGGAGGCCGCGCGAGGAGGCCTATGGCTACACCTTC. It is translated as CASSMPLGRPREEAYGYTF.

The chain recombines TRBV18 with TRBJ1-2; maybe TRBD1 (6 bases). This CDR3 region has 17 residues. V gave up 0 bases and J gave up 4 bases, with 18 bases separating them. Germline assignment: CDR1 KGHSH and CDR2 LQKENI. The CDR3 is CASSPPIAGAVTYGYTF. CDR3 DNA sequence: TGTGCCAGCTCACCACCTATTGCAGGGGCCGTCACCTATGGCTACACCTTC.